Sequencing of this T cell receptor beta chain was carried out in a study of OX40 agonist ivuxolimab in advanced cancers. The method was immunoSEQ multiplex PCR; TCRdb's version includes in-frame clones alone and lacks a portion of them. The sample carries 55,000 to 85,000 clones, roughly nine tenths recorded once. The source was CD4+ or CD8+ T cells sorted from blood, collected in a trial of the OX40 agonist ivuxolimab. The receptor's source is an adult with an advanced solid tumor such as melanoma, head and neck, liver or kidney cancer.

The CDR3 protein is CASSFEGSPSYEQYF. The CDR3 nucleotides are TGTGCCAGCAGTTTTGAGGGGTCGCCCTCCTACGAGCAGTACTTC. The V call is TRBV28, the J call TRBJ2-7, with D perhaps given as TRBD1 or TRBD2 (5 bases each). The CDR3 length is 15 residues. V dropped 3 bases and J dropped 0 bases, with 12 bases sitting between them. The germline V gene encodes CDR1 MDHEN and CDR2 SYDVKM.